Below, 14 T cell receptor beta chains from the same sample are listed, as sequenced in a study of CD8+ T cells in alopecia areata. Treatment noted: oral pan-JAK inhibitor, 5-10 mg twice daily. Sequencing used cDNA as its template, made by extracting RNA and reverse transcribing it. Sequencing was performed with immunoSEQ multiplex PCR; in TCRdb, only in-frame clones are kept and a portion is missing. The sample has around 200,000 clones; around 50% are singletons. The specimen comprised CD8+ T cells sorted from blood, sampled at week 24, from a patient treated with tofacitinib. The receptor source for this set is a human donor with alopecia areata.

This clone appeared once. The chain links TRBV7-9 to TRBJ2-5, with D maybe TRBD1 (5 bases). CDR1 and CDR2 from the germline V gene are SEHNR and FQNEAQ (reference sequence). Trimming pared 7 bases from V and 4 bases from J, leaving 16 bases between. CDR3 length equals 14 residues. The CDR3 coding sequence is TGTGCCAGCACAGGGTTCGTCGATGCAGAGACCCAGTACTTC. This gives the protein CASTGFVDAETQYF.

This sequence joins TRBV5-1 and TRBJ2-7, with 8 nucleotides matching TRBD1. V lost 3 bases to trimming and J lost 1 base; unmatched junction nucleotides: 6. The CDR3 is made up of 15 amino acids. CDR1 and CDR2 (germline): SGHRS, YFSETQ. The chain's CDR3 is CASSSGTGISYEQYF. CDR3 nucleotides: TGCGCCAGCAGCTCTGGGACAGGCATATCCTACGAGCAGTACTTC.

The chain employs TRBV4-1 and TRBJ1-5; D unresolved. The germline CDR1 and CDR2 sequences are MGHRA and YSYEKL. CDR3 length: 17 residues. Trimming took off 0 bases at V and 7 bases at J, with 19 bases between the two ends. The CDR3 loop reads CASSQEYLTVLGQPQHF. The CDR3 nucleotides are TGCGCCAGCAGCCAAGAGTATTTAACAGTCTTAGGGCAGCCCCAGCATTTT.

This clone has only a few counts. The chain's CDR3 is CASSLVGQGENLWFF. CDR3 DNA: TGCGCCAGCAGCTTGGTAGGACAGGGTGAAAACTTATGGTTCTTC. The chain employs TRBV5-1 and TRBJ2-1; TRBD1 matches 8 bases. Trimming removed 0 bases from V and 15 bases from J; junction bases left unmatched: 14. Germline V gene data show CDR1 as SGHRS and CDR2 as YFSETQ. CDR3 size: 15 residues.

CDR3 region: CASSISRNYEQYF. The CDR3 DNA follows: TGTGCCAGTAGTATCTCCCGCAACTACGAGCAGTACTTC. The chain uses TRBV19 and TRBJ2-7, with D hard to call. This CDR3 is 13 amino acids long. Germline assignment: CDR1 LNHDA and CDR2 SQIVND (reference sequence). Trimming left V 3 bases short and J 3 bases short, with 9 bases between.

This chain joins TRBV2 and TRBJ2-7, with 8 bases fitting TRBD2. Germline V gene lookup returns CDR1 SNHLY and CDR2 FYNNEI. V shed 7 bases, J shed 4 bases, and the junction held 6 bases outside the gene matches. This CDR3 region has 13 residues. In DNA form, the CDR3 reads TGTGCCAGCATACCCGCGGGGGGATACGAGCAGTACTTC. This translates into CASIPAGGYEQYF.

The rearrangement uses TRBV27 and TRBJ2-3; 8 bases line up with TRBD2. J gave up 1 base and V 4 bases, and 7 bases lay outside the gene matches. Germline CDR1 is MNHEY and CDR2 is SMNVEV (reference sequence). There are 16 residues in the CDR3. The CDR3 here is CASSSPLAGRTDTQYF. The CDR3 nucleotides are TGTGCCAGCAGTTCGCCCCTAGCGGGCCGCACAGATACGCAGTATTTT.

The chain combines TRBV4-1 with TRBJ1-1; perhaps TRBD1 as D (6 bases). The CDR3 loop spans 17 amino acids. The germline gives CDR1 MGHRA, CDR2 YSYEKL. With 0 bases removed from V and 1 base from J, the gap between germline ends came to 15 bases. Written as DNA, the CDR3 is TGCGCCAGCAGCCAAGAAGTCCGGCGGGACAAGAACACTGAAGCTTTCTTT. Protein sequence: CASSQEVRRDKNTEAFF.

This clone was seen a handful of times. The rearrangement uses TRBV4-1 and TRBJ2-1, with no clear D. Germline V CDR1 and CDR2: MGHRA, YSYEKL. Trimming pared 1 base from V and 10 bases from J, leaving 11 bases between. There are 13 residues in the CDR3. CDR3 residues: CASSQVMAGEQFF. The CDR3 nucleotides are TGCGCCAGCAGCCAAGTTATGGCCGGGGAGCAGTTCTTC.

This clone was recorded a few times. V usage is TRBV29-1 and J usage is TRBJ1-2, with a possible D match to TRBD1 (6 bases). This CDR3 contains 14 residues. The germline gives CDR1 SQVTM, CDR2 ANQGSEA. Trimming took off 6 bases at V and 8 bases at J, with 22 bases between the two ends. In nucleotides, the CDR3 is TGCAGCGTCATTACTGAACAGGGACTGTACGGCTACACCTTC. Protein sequence: CSVITEQGLYGYTF.

This clone was counted between two and nine times. V is TRBV6-5 and J is TRBJ2-7; D could derive from TRBD1 or TRBD2 (6 bases each). Trimming pared 6 bases from V and 1 base from J, leaving 16 bases between. The germline V gene has CDR1 MNHEY and CDR2 SVGAGI. The CDR3 spans 15 residues. DNA for the CDR3: TGTGCCAGCAGCCCGGGGGCAGGGACGTCCTACGAGCAGTACTTC. Amino acids: CASSPGAGTSYEQYF.

This chain uses TRBV29-1 with TRBJ1-1; 7 nucleotides align to TRBD1. The junction had 8 bases not matched to a gene; V was cut back by 2 bases and J by 11 bases. The germline V gene has CDR1 SQVTM and CDR2 ANQGSEA. The CDR3 spans 12 residues. This CDR3 is CSVEQPTGDAFF. As DNA, the CDR3 is TGCAGCGTTGAACAGCCAACAGGGGATGCTTTCTTT.

The rearrangement uses TRBV15 and TRBJ2-1; 7 bases map to TRBD2. Germline V gene data show CDR1 as LNHNV and CDR2 as YYDKDF (reference sequence). After removal of 3 bases from V and 8 bases from J, the junction contained 7 bases not matched to a gene. CDR3 size: 14 residues. The CDR3 is CATSSGGTGDEQFF. The CDR3 bases are TGTGCCACCAGCAGCGGGGGGACGGGGGATGAGCAGTTCTTC.

The chain recombines TRBV7-2 with TRBJ1-2; TRBD1 aligns across 7 bases. V lost 5 bases and J lost 5; bases outside the gene matches: 20. Germline V gives CDR1 SGHTA, CDR2 FQGNSA. This CDR3 is 18 amino acids long. The CDR3 DNA reads TGTGCCAGCAGCACTTGGGGACAGTCGACCAGGGGCCTTTATGGCTACACCTTC. Its translation is CASSTWGQSTRGLYGYTF.